What follows are 8 T cell receptor beta chains derived from one specimen sequenced in a study of blood T cell repertoires in COVID-19. TCRdb's table, derived via immunoSEQ multiplex PCR, lists solely in-frame clones and lacks some. In the table there are a few hundred thousand clones, 70% to 90% of which are singletons. Source material: PBMCs or T cells enriched from blood (not recorded which). These receptor sequences come from a woman in her 40s with acute COVID-19.

The rearrangement links TRBV3-1 (or the pseudogene TRBV3-2) to TRBJ1-2; the match to TRBD1 covers 8 bases. This CDR3 has 15 residues. J gave up 5 bases and V 3 bases, and 8 bases lay outside the gene matches. Germline V gene data show CDR1 as LGHDT and CDR2 as YNNKEL (reference sequence). The CDR3, as DNA: TGTGCCAGCAGCCATACCGGACAGGGTTATTATGGCTACACCTTC. Amino acid sequence: CASSHTGQGYYGYTF.

The chain combines TRBV2 with TRBJ1-5, with D perhaps matching TRBD1 (6 bases). Trimming stripped 5 bases from V and 0 bases from J, with 8 bases between. The germline V gene has CDR1 SNHLY and CDR2 FYNNEI. This CDR3 has 14 residues. The CDR3 coding sequence is TGTGCCAGCAGTCCGGACAGTAGCAATCAGCCCCAGCATTTT. Translated, it gives CASSPDSSNQPQHF.

The rearrangement links TRBV28 to TRBJ1-6; 9 bases map to TRBD1. With 5 bases clipped from V and 10 bases from J, the junction kept 6 bases outside the gene matches. The CDR3 covers 14 residues. Germline V CDR1 and CDR2: MDHEN, SYDVKM. For the CDR3, the DNA is TGTGCCAGCAGTCCACGGGACAGGGAATCACCCCTCCACTTT. Encoded protein: CASSPRDRESPLHF.

This chain connects TRBV11-2 to TRBJ1-6; D ambiguous. The germline V and J ends were trimmed by 2 bases and 6 bases, with 11 bases remaining between them. Germline-derived CDR1 and CDR2 are SGHAT and FQNNGV. The CDR3 is 15 amino acids. DNA for the CDR3: TGTGCCAGCAGCTTAACTGTCCCGTTTAATTCACCCCTCCACTTT. It is translated as CASSLTVPFNSPLHF.

The chain recombines TRBV28 with TRBJ1-1, with TRBD1 matching 7 bases. V trimming: 7 bases; J trimming: 7 bases; junction bases outside the gene matches: 9. Germline V CDR1 and CDR2: MDHEN, SYDVKM. The CDR3 has 13 amino acids. CDR3 sequence: CASIEQGRDEAFF. The CDR3 coding sequence is TGTGCCAGCATCGAACAGGGGCGGGATGAAGCTTTCTTT.

The rearrangement uses TRBV6-5 and TRBJ2-7; 14 nucleotides match TRBD2. With V trimmed by 4 bases and J by 6 bases, 8 bases remained unmatched. The germline V gene has CDR1 MNHEY and CDR2 SVGAGI. This CDR3 spans 16 amino acids. The CDR3 here is CASSSTGLAGVIEQYF. The CDR3 nucleotides read TGTGCCAGCAGTTCTACGGGACTAGCGGGGGTAATCGAGCAGTACTTC.

CDR3 coding DNA: TGTGCCAGCAGCTCAAGTTGGGCAGGGAACTATGGCTACACCTTC. Translation gives CASSSSWAGNYGYTF. This chain joins TRBV7-9 and TRBJ1-2; D is possibly TRBD1 (5 bases). CDR3 length equals 15 residues. The V gene lost 4 bases and the J gene lost 2 bases, with 14 bases spanning the gap. Germline V lookup: CDR1 SEHNR, CDR2 FQNEAQ (reference sequence).

This rearrangement joins TRBV5-3 to TRBJ1-2; possibly TRBD1 for D (5 bases). TRBV5-3 is an open reading frame whose function is uncertain. The germline V and J ends were trimmed by 3 bases and 8 bases, with 11 bases remaining between them. The CDR3 consists of 12 residues. The CDR3 reads CARSWVTEGYTF. The CDR3 coding sequence is TGTGCCAGAAGCTGGGTGACAGAGGGCTACACCTTC.